This T cell receptor beta chain was identified during a study of T cell repertoires in cytomegalovirus infection. Study-level background: CMV infection together with matching HLA type was indicated by public TCR beta signatures.

Each CDR3 protein is one row after TCRdb ran MiXCR on the reads. The table lists around 330,000 distinct CDR3 sequences, 15% to 20% of them singletons, with 12% in the top ten. Whole-study findings and limits: Summed frequency of public TCR beta families distinguished CMV carriers with the relevant HLA.

About this clonotype itself: Its antigen is currently unknown.

Germline values: CDR1 DFQATT, CDR2 SNEGSKA (reference sequence). The CDR3 is 15 amino acids. The junction had 6 bases not matched to a gene; V was cut back by 0 bases and J by 5 bases. Sample: PBMCs. This TCR was recovered from a human donor in good health (CMV status not recorded). Some clones in this sample may be carry-over from other donors' samples. This rearrangement joins TRBV20-1 to TRBJ1-5; TRBD1 matches 8 bases. DNA for the CDR3: TGCAGTGCTAGAGAAGGACAGGGATGGGATCAGCCCCAGCATTTT. The encoded protein is CSAREGQGWDQPQHF.